This record concerns one TCR beta chain sequence. Its matching antigen is unknown. Clones were sequenced by immunoSEQ multiplex PCR, and TCRdb holds only the in-frame ones, with some missing. Of about 160,000 clones in the sample, approximately 90% were seen once. Trimming took 2 bases from V and 4 from J, leaving 16 bases between them. CDR3 length equals 16 residues. Per the germline V gene, CDR1 is SGHNT and CDR2 is YYREEE (reference sequence). This sample is part of a study of T cell responses to AZD1222 COVID-19 vaccine. In the study overall: Pooled samples include second doses given at about 4 or 12 weeks.

Findings and caveats of the study: The number of AZD1222 recipients seropositive at baseline was only six. Most donors were white British and more were female, and clonal diversity was possibly underestimated.

This chain joins TRBV5-4 and TRBJ2-1, with a tentative D call TRBD2 (5 bases). The receptor was isolated from an adult in good health. Sequenced material: peripheral blood, taken on day 0 of AZD1222 vaccination. This CDR3 is CASSFPGGSRYNEQFF. In nucleotides, the CDR3 is TGTGCCAGCAGCTTCCCGGGCGGGTCGAGATACAATGAGCAGTTCTTC.